The 23 T cell receptor beta chains below were found in one sample sequenced in a study of neurological immune-mediated disorders. Via MiXCR, TCRdb re-called the 5' RACE reads, giving one row per CDR3 protein. The sample includes some 60,000 distinct CDR3 sequences, under 5% of them seen just once. The specimen sequenced was PBMCs. These receptor sequences come from a woman aged 45-65 years with multiple sclerosis.

This clonotype was detected a few times. Possible read error: a much larger clone is one base away. The rearrangement links TRBV18 to TRBJ1-5; D may be TRBD1 (5 bases). The germline CDR1 and CDR2 sequences are KGHSH and LQKENI. CDR3 length: 13 amino acids. The CDR3 coding sequence is TGTGCCAGCCGTCTAGGGGCTCTCCAGCCCCAGAATTTT. Amino acid sequence: CASRLGALQPQNF.

The chain employs TRBV10-3 and TRBJ1-2; no reliable D call. The CDR3 length is 14 residues. Germline values: CDR1 ENHRY, CDR2 SYGVKD. The germline V and J ends were trimmed by 0 bases and 3 bases, with 8 bases remaining between them. CDR3 nucleotide sequence: TGTGCCATCAGTGAGTCTGGGGAGGACTATGGCTACACCTTC. Its protein product is CAISESGEDYGYTF.

For this clonotype: This likely comes from a read error, as the CDR3 has no conserved phenylalanine or tryptophan at its end. J is TRBJ1-2 and V is TRBV5-6; D ambiguous. The CDR3 spans 12 residues. The germline gives CDR1 SGHDT, CDR2 YYEEEE. With 1 base removed from V and 9 bases from J, the gap between germline ends came to 10 bases. The CDR3: CASSLWQRSYTC. In DNA, the CDR3 is TGTGCCAGCAGCTTGTGGCAAAGAAGCTACACCTGC.

The V gene is TRBV20-1, the J gene TRBJ2-7, with unresolved D. Germline CDR1 and CDR2: DFQATT and SNEGSKA (reference sequence). The V and J ends lost 4 bases and 0 bases respectively, with 13 bases between them. The CDR3 runs to 14 residues. CDR3 DNA: TGCAGTGCTAAGGTGGCTCCTGCCTCCTACGAGCAGTACTTC. Translating gives CSAKVAPASYEQYF.

This clonotype showed up just a few times. The rearrangement joins TRBV15 to TRBJ1-4, with 10 nucleotides matching TRBD1. Germline V gene sequence: CDR1 LNHNV, CDR2 YYDKDF (reference sequence). V shed 0 bases and J 14 bases; nucleotides not matched to a gene: 12. The CDR3 is 16 amino acids. For the CDR3, the DNA is TGTGCCACCAGCAGAGATAGGGCGCGACAGGGGGCACTCCTGTTTTTT. It encodes CATSRDRARQGALLFF.

Many counts were recorded for this clonotype. The chain joins TRBV3-1 to TRBJ2-1; tentative D call: TRBD2 (7 bases). CDR3 length: 14 residues. Trimming shortened V by 0 bases and J by 8 bases, and 11 bases separated the two germline ends. Germline values: CDR1 LGHDT, CDR2 YNNKEL (reference sequence). CDR3 residues: CASSQDPGGYEQFF. The CDR3 bases are TGTGCCAGCAGCCAAGATCCGGGGGGCTATGAGCAGTTCTTC.

Regarding this clonotype: At one end, the junction sequence differs from germline, possibly due to a read error. The chain is built from TRBV12-5 and TRBJ1-6, with unresolved D. This CDR3 is 17 amino acids long. Germline lookup yields CDR1 LGHNT and CDR2 FRNRAP. The CDR3 spells CASGLVGLSSYNSPLNF. Written as DNA, the CDR3 is TGTGCTAGTGGTTTGGTAGGGTTGAGCTCCTATAATTCACCCCTCAACTTT.

This clonotype was observed many times. V is TRBV5-1 and J is TRBJ1-1; no clear D gene. The V end lost 4 bases, the J end lost 6 bases, and 16 bases lay between the germline ends. Germline V gene sequence: CDR1 SGHRS, CDR2 YFSETQ. The CDR3 runs to 14 residues. The CDR3 protein is CASSGNPTDPEAFF. CDR3 in DNA: TGCGCCAGCAGCGGAAACCCGACTGATCCTGAAGCTTTCTTT.

In its sample, this clonotype was seen a few times. The V gene is TRBV5-1, the J gene TRBJ1-3; no definite D call. Germline CDR1 reads SGHRS; CDR2 reads YFSETQ. The CDR3 loop spans 15 amino acids. V lost 0 bases and J lost 1, with 8 bases in between. CDR3 in amino acids: CASSLAERSGNTIYF. Here the CDR3 DNA reads TGCGCCAGCAGCTTGGCCGAGAGATCTGGAAACACCATATATTTT.

This clonotype was seen many times. The CDR3 sequence: CASSSWDLNTGELFF. In DNA form, the CDR3 reads TGTGCCAGCAGTTCTTGGGACCTTAACACCGGGGAGCTGTTTTTT. The genes are TRBV6-2 or TRBV6-3 and TRBJ2-2, with D possibly called TRBD1 or TRBD2 (5 bases each). Trimming pared 4 bases from V and 2 bases from J, leaving 11 bases between. This CDR3 is built from 15 residues. Germline V gives CDR1 MNHEY, CDR2 SVGEGT.

The sample holds many counts of this clonotype. The J gene is TRBJ2-1, the V gene TRBV15; possibly TRBD1 or TRBD2 for D (5 bases each). CDR1 LNHNV and CDR2 YYDKDF come from the germline V gene (reference sequence). The V end lost 5 bases, the J end lost 8 bases, and 13 bases lay between the germline ends. The CDR3 runs to 13 residues. As DNA, the CDR3 is TGTGCCACCAGCCCCAGGGTGGGAGATGAGCAGTTCTTC. Protein: CATSPRVGDEQFF. Full variable domain (rest looked up from reference TRBV15 and TRBJ2-1): DAMVIQNPRYQVTQFGKPVTLSCSQTLNHNVMYWYQQKSSQAPKLLFHYYDKDFNNEADTPDNFQSRRPNTSFCFLDIRSPGLGDTAMYLCATSPRVGDEQFFGPGTRLTVL.

This clonotype was counted a few times. The chain carries TRBV29-1 and TRBJ2-5, with unresolved D. V gave up 7 bases and J gave up 5 bases, with 11 bases separating them. CDR1 and CDR2 (germline): SQVTM, ANQGSEA. This CDR3 spans 11 amino acids. Here the CDR3 DNA reads TGCAGCGCTACAAGTCGGGAGACCCAGTACTTC. This translates into CSATSRETQYF.

This clonotype was counted only a few times. A read error is possible here, since a much larger clone lies one base away. The rearrangement joins TRBV12-3 or TRBV12-4 to TRBJ2-6; TRBD1 is a possible D gene (5 bases). There are 13 residues in the CDR3. CDR3 protein: CASNLSGAKVLTF. DNA for the CDR3: TGTGCCAGCAACCTCTCTGGGGCCAAAGTCCTGACTTTC.

The table lists this clonotype with many counts. This chain uses TRBV11-3 with TRBJ1-1; 7 bases are shared with TRBD1. Germline-derived CDR1 and CDR2 are SGHNT and YENEEA. CDR3 size: 14 residues. The trim removed 1 base at V and 7 bases at J, leaving 6 bases unmatched. CDR3 bases: TGTGCCAGCAGCTTAGTTGACAGGGATAATGAAGCTTTCTTT. It translates to CASSLVDRDNEAFF.

This clonotype was recorded at least ten times. The chain has TRBV12-3 or TRBV12-4 and TRBJ1-5; perhaps TRBD1 as D (6 bases). Trimming removed 5 bases from V and 5 bases from J, with 10 bases in between. The CDR3 runs to 13 residues. The CDR3 DNA follows: TGTGCCAGCAGTCCTAGACAGGATCAGCCCCAGCATTTT. Its protein product is CASSPRQDQPQHF.

This clonotype was observed many times. The chain employs TRBV7-8 and TRBJ2-7, with D possibly TRBD1 on 6 matching bases. The CDR3 totals 14 residues. Per germline, CDR1 SGHVS and CDR2 FQNEAQ. Trimming cost V 5 bases and J 4 bases, with 15 bases left between them. The CDR3 reads CASSRGDTQYEQYV. CDR3 nucleotide sequence: TGTGCCAGCAGCCGTGGGGACACCCAATACGAGCAGTACGTC.

This clonotype appeared many times. The CDR3 sequence: CASSVQPGTGFYNEQFF. CDR3 DNA sequence: TGCGCCAGCAGCGTACAACCCGGGACAGGTTTCTACAATGAGCAGTTCTTC. This chain links TRBV5-1 with TRBJ2-1; 8 nucleotides agree with TRBD1. The CDR3 spans 17 residues. Per germline, CDR1 SGHRS and CDR2 YFSETQ. Trimming took 4 bases from V and 3 from J; bases not matched to a gene: 12.

The rearrangement joins TRBV7-9 to TRBJ2-2; D is unclear. The V and J ends lost 1 base and 4 bases respectively, with 28 bases between them. CDR3 length equals 21 residues. The germline gives CDR1 SEHNR, CDR2 FQNEAQ (reference sequence). CDR3 nucleotides: TGTGCCAGCAGCTTAGTAATCCTTTGGGCCACCCACGGCGGTCGCACCGGGGAGCTGTTTTTT. Protein product: CASSLVILWATHGGRTGELFF.

This clonotype was seen many times. The chain recombines TRBV20-1 with TRBJ2-4; D perhaps matches TRBD2 (6 bases). Germline V CDR1 and CDR2: DFQATT, SNEGSKA (reference sequence). The CDR3 sequence is 14 residues long. V dropped 5 bases and J dropped 0 bases, with 11 bases sitting between them. The CDR3 protein is CSASAGLAKNIQYF. CDR3 nucleotide sequence: TGCAGTGCTTCAGCGGGTTTAGCCAAAAACATTCAGTACTTC.

This clonotype was detected ten times or more. The chain joins TRBV5-1 to TRBJ1-1; the D gene is possibly TRBD1 (6 bases). The CDR3 spans 14 residues. CDR1 is SGHRS, CDR2 YFSETQ, per germline. Trimming pared 1 base from V and 3 bases from J, leaving 10 bases between. The CDR3 nucleotides read TGCGCCAGCAGCTTGCGGGGGGCGGACACTGAAGCTTTCTTT. This codes for CASSLRGADTEAFF.

The sample holds a few counts of this clonotype. The chain links TRBV7-2 to TRBJ2-5; a possible D gene is TRBD1 (6 bases). The CDR3 loop spans 14 amino acids. CDR1 is SGHTA, CDR2 FQGNSA, per germline. Trimming took 1 base from V and 6 from J, leaving 12 bases between them. The chain's CDR3 is CASSLDAQGKTQYF. The DNA for the CDR3 is TGTGCCAGCAGCTTAGATGCACAGGGAAAGACCCAGTACTTC. Complete variable domain (other parts from reference TRBV7-2 and TRBJ2-5): GAGVSQSPSNKVTEKGKDVELRCDPISGHTALYWYRQSLGQGLEFLIYFQGNSAPDKSGLPSDRFSAERTGGSVSTLTIQRTQQEDSAVYLCASSLDAQGKTQYFGPGTRLLVL.

This clonotype was seen many times. This chain uses TRBV12-3 or TRBV12-4 with TRBJ1-6, with D unresolved. Trimming took off 6 bases at V and 7 bases at J, with 10 bases between the two ends. The CDR3 runs 13 residues. CDR3 sequence reads: CASRRVENSPLHF. CDR3 nucleotides: TGTGCCAGCAGGAGGGTTGAGAATTCACCCCTCCACTTT.

This clonotype was picked up many times. This chain connects TRBV20-1 to TRBJ2-3; tentatively, D is TRBD1 or TRBD2 (5 bases each). The CDR3 sequence is 15 residues long. Germline loops: CDR1 DFQATT, CDR2 SNEGSKA (reference sequence). V was cut by 0 bases and J by 4 bases, with 14 bases left in between. The CDR3 sequence is CSARDRVRGADTQYF. CDR3 coding DNA: TGCAGTGCTAGAGATCGGGTGAGGGGAGCAGATACGCAGTATTTT.